The 30 T cell receptor beta chains in this list originate from one sample, sequenced in a study of T-cell reconstitution after alpha-beta-depleted transplantation in children. It was with unique molecular identifiers that the TCRbeta library was prepared. In TCRdb, the PCR reads were re-called with MiXCR into one record per CDR3 protein. This table holds roughly 790,000 distinct CDR3 sequences, about 16% found once. Source: PBMCs, mostly from graft donor cells, taken 360 days after TCRalphabeta/CD19-depleted stem cell transplant. The origin of the receptors is a male patient younger than 18 who had a stem cell transplant for acute lymphoblastic leukemia, so the T cells may come from the graft donor.

This clonotype came up many times. The chain uses TRBV5-1 and TRBJ2-3; D unresolved. The CDR3 consists of 12 residues. The germline gives CDR1 SGHRS, CDR2 YFSETQ. Trimming stripped 2 bases from V and 2 bases from J, with 3 bases between. This CDR3 is CASSFTTDTQYF. The CDR3 DNA sequence: TGCGCCAGCAGCTTCACCACAGATACGCAGTATTTT.

The sample holds many counts of this clonotype. The junction departs from the called germline gene at one end, perhaps through a read error. The V call is TRBV12-3 or TRBV12-4, the J call TRBJ2-3; 8 nucleotides align to TRBD2. CDR3 length equals 14 residues. The CDR3 DNA reads TGTGCCAGCAGTAGGAGCGGGAGAACAGACACGCAGTATTTT. Its translation: CASSRSGRTDTQYF.

V gene TRBV12-5 combines with J gene TRBJ2-7; possible D gene TRBD1, 5 bases. The CDR3 is made up of 14 amino acids. Germline CDR1 LGHNT, CDR2 FRNRAP. Trimming removed 4 bases from V and 4 bases from J, with 14 bases in between. The chain's CDR3 is CASGWIGRAYEQYF. As DNA, the CDR3 is TGTGCTAGTGGTTGGATCGGCAGGGCGTACGAGCAGTACTTC.

This clonotype turned up a few times. The chain has TRBV3-1 and TRBJ2-1, with D maybe TRBD2 (5 bases). Between the trimmed V and J ends, which lost 6 bases and 4 bases, there was a span of 13 bases. The CDR3 length is 14 residues. CDR1 is LGHDT and CDR2 is YNNKEL in the germline V gene (reference sequence). The CDR3 DNA is TGTGCCAGCAGACCAAAGCGGTCGTACAATGAGCAGTTCTTC. Encoded protein: CASRPKRSYNEQFF.

This clonotype was found many times. This chain joins TRBV27 and TRBJ2-5, with 16 nucleotides matching TRBD2. The CDR3 covers 18 residues. Germline assignment: CDR1 MNHEY and CDR2 SMNVEV (reference sequence). The V segment lost 6 bases and the J segment 1 base; nucleotides outside the gene matches: 8. The CDR3 spells CASRRGLAGGDLQETQYF. The CDR3 bases are TGTGCCAGCAGGCGGGGACTAGCGGGGGGGGACCTCCAAGAGACCCAGTACTTC.

This clonotype was counted a few times. The genes are TRBV29-1 and TRBJ1-5; 7 nucleotides match TRBD1. V trimming: 5 bases; J trimming: 1 base; junction bases outside the gene matches: 5. Germline V lookup: CDR1 SQVTM, CDR2 ANQGSEA. The CDR3 length is 14 residues. CDR3: CSVTTGASNQPQHF. In nucleotides, the CDR3 is TGCAGCGTTACAACAGGGGCGAGCAATCAGCCCCAGCATTTT.

This clonotype was recorded a few times. At one boundary the junction diverges from the germline segment, which might be a read error. This chain links TRBV6-5 with TRBJ1-3; unclear D gene. Germline V gene sequence: CDR1 MNHEY, CDR2 SVGAGI. The CDR3 is 17 residues long. CDR3 bases: TGTGCCAGCAGTTACTCCCAAGCTAGCCCCTCTGGAAACACCATATACTTT. It is translated as CASSYSQASPSGNTIYF.

This clonotype came up a few times. The J gene is TRBJ2-7, the V gene TRBV11-2; D is unclear. V shed 0 bases and J shed 2 bases, with 5 bases lying between them. Per germline, CDR1 SGHAT and CDR2 FQNNGV. This CDR3 contains 13 residues. The CDR3 is CASSLDIPYEQYF. The DNA of the CDR3 is TGTGCCAGCAGCTTAGACATCCCCTACGAGCAGTACTTC.

The table lists this clonotype with a few counts. V usage is TRBV7-3 and J usage is TRBJ2-2, with 8 bases aligning to TRBD2. Germline CDR1 reads SGHTA; CDR2 reads FQGTGA. CDR3 length equals 16 residues. The ends lost 3 bases at V and 0 bases at J; junction bases unmatched: 3. The DNA of the CDR3 is TGTGCCAGCAGCTTCCGTAGCGGGGCGAACACCGGGGAGCTGTTTTTT. Its protein is CASSFRSGANTGELFF.

The CDR3: CASLGQGAYGTEAFF. In nucleotides, the CDR3 is TGTGCCAGCCTAGGACAGGGGGCGTACGGCACTGAAGCTTTCTTT. The rearrangement links TRBV18 to TRBJ1-1; 11 bases line up with TRBD1. In germline, CDR1 is KGHSH, CDR2 LQKENI. Trimming removed 8 bases from V and 4 bases from J; junction bases left unmatched: 9. This CDR3 has 15 residues. Supplemented by reference TRBV18 and TRBJ1-1, the full variable domain reads NAGVMQNPRHLVRRRGQEARLRCSPMKGHSHVYWYRQLPEEGLKFMVYLQKENIIDESGMPKERFSAEFPKEGPSILRIQQVVRGDSAAYFCASLGQGAYGTEAFFGQGTRLTVV.

Many counts were recorded for this clonotype. CDR3: CASSLETVAETQYF. The CDR3 DNA is TGTGCCAGCAGCTTAGAGACAGTCGCCGAGACCCAGTACTTC. The chain is built from TRBV7-3 and TRBJ2-5; D possibly corresponds to TRBD1 (5 bases). Germline assignment: CDR1 SGHTA and CDR2 FQGTGA. The CDR3 sequence is 14 residues long. V lost 2 bases and J lost 5, with 12 bases in between.

The chain is built from TRBV12-3 or TRBV12-4 and TRBJ2-5; 9 bases map to TRBD1. The CDR3 contains 15 residues. V lost 3 bases, J lost 2 bases, and 4 bases stayed unmatched. This CDR3 is CASSFAGTGQETQYF. CDR3 nucleotides: TGTGCCAGCAGTTTCGCCGGGACAGGGCAAGAGACCCAGTACTTC.

This clonotype was seen a few times. The CDR3 DNA is TGTGCCAGCAGCTTAAGCTTGGCAGGGAGCACAGATACGCAGTATTTT. Its protein product is CASSLSLAGSTDTQYF. The rearrangement links TRBV7-3 to TRBJ2-3, with TRBD1 as a possible D gene (5 bases). The CDR3 length is 16 residues. The germline gives CDR1 SGHTA, CDR2 FQGTGA. Trimming removed 1 base from V and 0 bases from J, with 11 bases in between.

This clonotype was seen many times. The rearrangement joins TRBV12-3 or TRBV12-4 to TRBJ2-1; TRBD2 agrees at 12 bases. The CDR3 runs 16 residues. Trimming cost V 3 bases and J 5 bases; bases outside gene matches: 5. The CDR3 loop is CASSFPGLAGNNEQFF. Here the CDR3 DNA reads TGTGCCAGCAGTTTCCCCGGACTAGCGGGGAACAATGAGCAGTTCTTC.

This clonotype has at least ten counts. A read error may produce the germline difference seen at one junction end. The CDR3: CASSSGVYEQYF. The CDR3 DNA reads as TGCGCCAGCAGCTCCGGGGTTTACGAGCAGTACTTC. The chain couples TRBV12-3 or TRBV12-4 to TRBJ2-7; D perhaps matches TRBD2 (5 bases). The length of the CDR3 is 12 residues.

This clonotype was seen a handful of times. The chain carries TRBV9 and TRBJ1-4; D is perhaps TRBD1 (6 bases). Germline V gene sequence: CDR1 SGDLS, CDR2 YYNGEE. The CDR3 contains 18 residues. Trimming took 0 bases from V and 0 from J, leaving 15 bases between them. CDR3 coding DNA: TGTGCCAGCAGCGTAGAGGACAGCTGGAAAGCAACTAATGAAAAACTGTTTTTT. The encoded protein is CASSVEDSWKATNEKLFF.

This clonotype was seen only a few times. V usage is TRBV4-1 and J usage is TRBJ2-4, with D perhaps TRBD1 (6 bases). The ends were cut back, 4 bases at V and 2 bases at J, with 15 bases in the middle. The CDR3 runs 16 residues. CDR1 and CDR2 (germline): MGHRA, YSYEKL. CDR3 in amino acids: CASSLNEQGPKNIQYF. In nucleotides, the CDR3 is TGCGCCAGCAGCCTGAACGAACAGGGCCCCAAAAACATTCAGTACTTC.

The chain is built from TRBV27 and TRBJ2-2; 8 bases agree with TRBD1. Germline assignment: CDR1 MNHEY and CDR2 SMNVEV (reference sequence). The CDR3 is made up of 16 amino acids. V lost 7 bases to trimming and J lost 1 base; unmatched junction nucleotides: 8. The CDR3 here is CASILSGTGNTGELFF. The CDR3 DNA sequence: TGTGCCAGCATATTGTCCGGGACAGGGAACACCGGGGAGCTGTTTTTT.

The sample holds one count of this clonotype. The chain combines TRBV4-2 with TRBJ2-7, with D perhaps given as TRBD1 or TRBD2 (5 bases each). This CDR3 region has 16 residues. V lost 3 bases and J 0 bases, leaving 15 bases between the germline ends. Germline CDR1 LGHNA, CDR2 YNFKEQ. The CDR3 DNA is TGTGCCAGCAGCCACGCCGACTGGGGGAGCTCCTACGAGCAGTACTTC. Protein product: CASSHADWGSSYEQYF.

The chain recombines TRBV11-1 with TRBJ2-1; D remains ambiguous. The CDR3 runs 15 residues. Germline V lookup: CDR1 SGHAT, CDR2 FQDESV (reference sequence). Deletions cut 5 bases from V and 10 bases from J, with 21 bases between. CDR3 bases: TGTGCCAGCAGCCGTCTTACTGGAGAGGTCGGGGAGCAGTTCTTC. This encodes CASSRLTGEVGEQFF.

V gene TRBV4-1 combines with J gene TRBJ2-1, with 9 bases aligning to TRBD2. The CDR3 has 16 amino acids. Trimming at V came to 7 bases and at J to 1 base, leaving 8 bases not matched to a gene. Germline CDR1 is MGHRA and CDR2 is YSYEKL. The CDR3 bases are TGCGCCAGCACCTTTAGCGGGAGTGGGTCCTACAATGAGCAGTTCTTC. Encoded protein: CASTFSGSGSYNEQFF.

The table lists this clonotype with many counts. The chain employs TRBV5-1 and TRBJ2-1; the D is unclear. The germline V gene has CDR1 SGHRS and CDR2 YFSETQ. V was cut by 2 bases and J by 6 bases, with 9 bases left in between. CDR3 length equals 13 residues. In nucleotides, the CDR3 is TGCGCCAGCAGCTTAAGAATGGGCAATGAGCAGTTCTTC. It yields the protein CASSLRMGNEQFF.

The chain carries TRBV2 and TRBJ1-3; 7 nucleotides agree with TRBD1. The CDR3 is 17 residues long. Germline CDR1 SNHLY, CDR2 FYNNEI. Trimming took 6 bases from V and 8 from J; bases not matched to a gene: 19. Written as DNA, the CDR3 is TGTGCCAGCAGCCCAAGGCGGGGACAGCTACTGAGGGACACCATATATTTT. Its protein product is CASSPRRGQLLRDTIYF. Full variable domain (outside the CDR3, taken from reference TRBV2 and TRBJ1-3): EPEVTQTPSHQVTQMGQEVILRCVPISNHLYFYWYRQILGQKVEFLVSFYNNEISEKSEIFDDQFSVERPDGSNFTLKIRSTKLEDSAMYFCASSPRRGQLLRDTIYFGEGSWLTVV.

The chain employs TRBV7-2 and TRBJ1-2; no firm D call. V lost 4 bases and J lost 8, with 14 bases in between. Germline V gives CDR1 SGHTA, CDR2 FQGNSA. CDR3 length equals 13 residues. This CDR3 reads CASSSRGGGGYTF. CDR3 nucleotide sequence: TGTGCCAGCAGCTCCCGGGGTGGAGGGGGCTACACCTTC. The complete variable domain, with remaining parts taken from reference TRBV7-2 and TRBJ1-2, reads GAGVSQSPSNKVTEKGKDVELRCDPISGHTALYWYRQSLGQGLEFLIYFQGNSAPDKSGLPSDRFSAERTGGSVSTLTIQRTQQEDSAVYLCASSSRGGGGYTFGSGTRLTVV.

The chain is built from TRBV7-9 and TRBJ2-2, with 8 bases matching TRBD2. The ends lost 5 bases at V and 5 bases at J; junction bases unmatched: 7. Germline CDR1 is SEHNR and CDR2 is FQNEAQ (reference sequence). This CDR3 is 15 amino acids long. The CDR3 nucleotides are TGTGCCAGCAGCCCCCGCGCGGGAGGTACCGGGGAGCTGTTTTTT. This encodes CASSPRAGGTGELFF.

The chain links TRBV24-1 to TRBJ2-2; D gene ambiguous. This CDR3 has 14 amino acids. The V gene's germline CDR1 is KGHDR and CDR2 SFDVKD. V gave up 4 bases and J gave up 6 bases, with 11 bases separating them. CDR3 loop: CATSEPGRAGELFF. CDR3 in DNA: TGTGCCACCAGTGAACCCGGACGGGCCGGGGAGCTGTTTTTT.

This clonotype was observed a handful of times. The chain employs TRBV7-9 and TRBJ2-1, with D perhaps being TRBD1 or TRBD2 (5 bases each). CDR1 is SEHNR and CDR2 is FQNEAQ in the germline V gene (reference sequence). This CDR3 contains 15 residues. The germline V and J ends were trimmed by 4 bases and 2 bases, with 12 bases remaining between them. CDR3 nucleotide sequence: TGTGCCAGCAGCTCCAGGGAGAGAACCTACAATGAGCAGTTCTTC. Translating gives CASSSRERTYNEQFF.

The chain couples TRBV4-2 to TRBJ2-1, with D unclear. V gave up 4 bases and J gave up 8 bases, with 12 bases separating them. This CDR3 contains 13 residues. Germline V gene lookup returns CDR1 LGHNA and CDR2 YNFKEQ. The CDR3 nucleotides read TGTGCCAGCAGCCCCCGTCTGCGCCATGAGCAGTTCTTC. The encoded protein is CASSPRLRHEQFF.

This clonotype was recorded many times. This sequence joins TRBV12-3 or TRBV12-4 and TRBJ2-1; D gene uncertain. Trimming removed 1 base at V and 7 bases at J, with 8 bases between. CDR3 size: 13 residues. The CDR3 protein is CASSLVKRNEQFF. CDR3 coding DNA: TGTGCCAGCAGTTTAGTTAAAAGAAATGAGCAGTTCTTC.

This clonotype was seen ten or more times. This chain links TRBV5-1 with TRBJ2-2; TRBD2 aligns across 7 bases. V lost 4 bases, J lost 6 bases, and 9 bases stayed unmatched. CDR1 SGHRS and CDR2 YFSETQ come from the germline V gene. The CDR3 loop spans 15 amino acids. CDR3 sequence (DNA): TGCGCCAGCAGCCTACTAGCGCGGAAGCCCGGGGAGCTGTTTTTT. Translation: CASSLLARKPGELFF. The full variable domain, with the rest looked up from reference TRBV5-1 and TRBJ2-2, is KAGVTQTPRYLIKTRGQQVTLSCSPISGHRSVSWYQQTPGQGLQFLFEYFSETQRNKGNFPGRFSGRQFSNSRSEMNVSTLELGDSALYLCASSLLARKPGELFFGEGSRLTVL.